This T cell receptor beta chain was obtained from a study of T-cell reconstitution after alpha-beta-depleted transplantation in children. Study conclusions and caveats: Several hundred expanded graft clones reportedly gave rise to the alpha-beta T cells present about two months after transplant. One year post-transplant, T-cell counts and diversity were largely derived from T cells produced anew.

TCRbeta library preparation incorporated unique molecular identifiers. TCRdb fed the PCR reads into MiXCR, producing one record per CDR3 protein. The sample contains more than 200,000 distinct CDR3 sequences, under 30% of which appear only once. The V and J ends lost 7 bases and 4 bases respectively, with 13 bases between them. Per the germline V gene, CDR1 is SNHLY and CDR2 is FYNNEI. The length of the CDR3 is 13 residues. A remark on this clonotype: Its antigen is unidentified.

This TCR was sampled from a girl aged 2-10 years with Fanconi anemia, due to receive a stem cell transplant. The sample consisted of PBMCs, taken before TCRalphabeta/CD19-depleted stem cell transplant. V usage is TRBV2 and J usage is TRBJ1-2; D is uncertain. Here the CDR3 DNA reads TGTGCCAGCAACCGGGTCGGACCCTATGGCTACACCTTC. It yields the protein CASNRVGPYGYTF.